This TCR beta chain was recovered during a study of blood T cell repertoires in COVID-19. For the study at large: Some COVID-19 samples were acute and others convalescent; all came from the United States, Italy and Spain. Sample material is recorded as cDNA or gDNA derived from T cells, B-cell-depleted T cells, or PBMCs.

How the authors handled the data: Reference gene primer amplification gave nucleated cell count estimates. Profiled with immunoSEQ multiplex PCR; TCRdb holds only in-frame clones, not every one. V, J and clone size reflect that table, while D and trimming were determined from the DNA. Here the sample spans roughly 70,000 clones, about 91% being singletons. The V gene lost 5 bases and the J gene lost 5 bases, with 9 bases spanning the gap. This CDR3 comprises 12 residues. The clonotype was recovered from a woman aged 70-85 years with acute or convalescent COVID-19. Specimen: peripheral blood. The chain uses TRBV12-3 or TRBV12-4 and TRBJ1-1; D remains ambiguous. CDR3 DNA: TGTGCCAGCAGTCACACGGGGACTGAAGCTTTCTTT. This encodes CASSHTGTEAFF.